This T cell receptor beta chain was found in a study of T cells of healthy individuals (dated by TCRdb to 2017 to 2018). Concerning this clonotype: No antigen is known for it. There are no base qualities to consult, and no much larger clone falls within one base.

The library relied on 5' RACE. TCRdb shows the sequencer as Illumina MiSeq. TCRdb handled the public reads itself, with Q25 trimming in fastp and clone calling in MiXCR, and kept productive beta chains. CDR3 protein duplicates are merged, each entry listing the most common genes and DNA. For this sample the table gives 60,000 to 80,000 distinct CDR3 sequences, of which roughly 17% were detected only once. 4% to 5% of the sample is held by the ten biggest clonotypes. The TCR sequence derives from a human donor in good health.

The CDR3 reads as follows: CAGTGLADGYTF. In nucleotide form, the sequence is TGTGCCGGCACTGGCCTGGCGGATGGCTACACCTTC. The rearrangement joined TRBV25-1 to TRBJ1-2; no confident D gene assignment can be made. Relative to germline, V is 11 bases shorter and J is 6 bases shorter, with 16 bases between their ends. CDR1 and CDR2 (MGHDK, SYGVNS) derive from the germline V gene. From its cysteine to its phenylalanine, the CDR3 spans 12 amino acids. The DNA shown is the 36-base CDR3, in frame from base 1.